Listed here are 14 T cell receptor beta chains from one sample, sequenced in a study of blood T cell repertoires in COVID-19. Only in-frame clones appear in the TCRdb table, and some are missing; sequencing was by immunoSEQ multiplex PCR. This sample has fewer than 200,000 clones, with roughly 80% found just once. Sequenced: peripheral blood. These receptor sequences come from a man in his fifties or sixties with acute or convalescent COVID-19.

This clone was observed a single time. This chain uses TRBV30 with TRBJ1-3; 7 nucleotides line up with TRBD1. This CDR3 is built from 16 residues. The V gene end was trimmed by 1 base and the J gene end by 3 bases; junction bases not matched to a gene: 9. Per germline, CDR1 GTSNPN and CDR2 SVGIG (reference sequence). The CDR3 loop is CAWSGWDSDVGNTIYF. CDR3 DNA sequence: TGTGCCTGGAGTGGATGGGACAGCGACGTTGGAAACACCATATATTTT. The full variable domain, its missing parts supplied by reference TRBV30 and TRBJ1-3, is SQTIHQWPATLVQPVGSPLSLECTVEGTSNPNLYWYRQAAGRGLQLLFYSVGIGQISSEVPQNLSASRPQDRQFILSSKKLLLSDSGFYLCAWSGWDSDVGNTIYFGEGSWLTVV.

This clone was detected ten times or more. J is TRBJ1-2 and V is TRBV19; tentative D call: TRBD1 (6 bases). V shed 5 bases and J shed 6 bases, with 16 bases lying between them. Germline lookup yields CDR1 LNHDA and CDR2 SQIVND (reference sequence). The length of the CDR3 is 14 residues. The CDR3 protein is CASSANGGRNGYTF. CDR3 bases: TGTGCCAGTAGTGCGAACGGGGGGCGTAATGGCTACACCTTC. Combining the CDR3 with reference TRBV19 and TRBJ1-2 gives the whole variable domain DGGITQSPKYLFRKEGQNVTLSCEQNLNHDAMYWYRQDPGQGLRLIYYSQIVNDFQKGDIAEGYSVSREKKESFPLTVTSAQKNPTAFYLCASSANGGRNGYTFGSGTRLTVV.

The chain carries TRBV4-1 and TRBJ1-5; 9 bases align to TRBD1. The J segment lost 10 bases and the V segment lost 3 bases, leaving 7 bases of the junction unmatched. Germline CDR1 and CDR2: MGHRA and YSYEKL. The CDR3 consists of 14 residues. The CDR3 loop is CASSQGTGTVPQHF. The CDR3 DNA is TGCGCCAGCAGCCAGGGGACAGGGACCGTCCCCCAGCATTTT.

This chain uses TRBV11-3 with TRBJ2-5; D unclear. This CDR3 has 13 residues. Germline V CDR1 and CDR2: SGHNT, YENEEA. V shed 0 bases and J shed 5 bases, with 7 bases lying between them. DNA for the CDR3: TGTGCCAGCAGCTTAGAAGTCCAGGAGACCCAGTACTTC. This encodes CASSLEVQETQYF.

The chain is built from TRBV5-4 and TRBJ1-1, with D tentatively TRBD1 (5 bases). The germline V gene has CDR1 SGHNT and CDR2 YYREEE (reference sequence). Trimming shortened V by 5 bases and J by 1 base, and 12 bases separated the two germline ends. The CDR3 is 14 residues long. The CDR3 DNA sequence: TGTGCCAGCAGGCGCGGGGGAGGGAACACTGAAGCTTTCTTT. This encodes CASRRGGGNTEAFF.

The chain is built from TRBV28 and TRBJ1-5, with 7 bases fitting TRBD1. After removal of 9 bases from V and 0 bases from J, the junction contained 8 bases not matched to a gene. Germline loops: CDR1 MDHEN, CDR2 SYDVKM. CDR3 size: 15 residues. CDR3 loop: CASLWDRNSNQPQHF. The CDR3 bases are TGTGCCAGTCTATGGGACAGAAATAGCAATCAGCCCCAGCATTTT.

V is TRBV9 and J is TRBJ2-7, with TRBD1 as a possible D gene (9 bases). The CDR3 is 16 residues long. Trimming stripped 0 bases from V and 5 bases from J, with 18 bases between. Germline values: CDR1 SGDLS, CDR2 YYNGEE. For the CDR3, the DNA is TGTGCCAGCAGCGTAGCGGGGGGGACAGGGTTGGACGAGCAGTACTTC. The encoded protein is CASSVAGGTGLDEQYF.

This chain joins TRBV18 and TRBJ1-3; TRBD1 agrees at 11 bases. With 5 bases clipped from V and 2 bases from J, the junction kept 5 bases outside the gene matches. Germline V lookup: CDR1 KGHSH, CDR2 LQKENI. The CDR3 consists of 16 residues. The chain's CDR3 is CASSIGQGAAGNTIYF. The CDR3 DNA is TGTGCCAGCTCAATCGGACAGGGGGCAGCTGGAAACACCATATATTTT.

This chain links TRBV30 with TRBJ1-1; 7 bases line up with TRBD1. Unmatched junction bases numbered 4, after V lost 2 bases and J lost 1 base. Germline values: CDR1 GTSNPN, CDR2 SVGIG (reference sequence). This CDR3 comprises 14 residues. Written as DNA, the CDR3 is TGTGCCTGGAGTCCCAGGACAGGGAACACTGAAGCTTTCTTT. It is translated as CAWSPRTGNTEAFF.

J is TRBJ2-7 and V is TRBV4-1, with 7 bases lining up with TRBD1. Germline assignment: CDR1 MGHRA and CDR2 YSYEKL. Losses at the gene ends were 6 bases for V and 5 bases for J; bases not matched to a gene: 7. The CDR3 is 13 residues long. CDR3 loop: CASRNTGDHEQYF. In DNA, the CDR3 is TGCGCCAGCAGAAACACAGGGGACCACGAGCAGTACTTC.

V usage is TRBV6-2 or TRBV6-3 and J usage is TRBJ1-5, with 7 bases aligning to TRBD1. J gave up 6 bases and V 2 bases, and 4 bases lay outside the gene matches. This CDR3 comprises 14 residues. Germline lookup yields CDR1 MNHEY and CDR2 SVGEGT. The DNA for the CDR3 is TGTGCCAGCAGTTACAGGGGGCGCAGTCAGCCCCAGCATTTT. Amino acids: CASSYRGRSQPQHF.

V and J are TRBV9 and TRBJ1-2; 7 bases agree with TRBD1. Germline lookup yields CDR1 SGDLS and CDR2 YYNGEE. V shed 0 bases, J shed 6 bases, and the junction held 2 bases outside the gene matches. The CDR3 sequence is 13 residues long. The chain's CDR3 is CASSVEGTDGYTF. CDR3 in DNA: TGTGCCAGCAGCGTAGAGGGGACAGATGGCTACACCTTC.

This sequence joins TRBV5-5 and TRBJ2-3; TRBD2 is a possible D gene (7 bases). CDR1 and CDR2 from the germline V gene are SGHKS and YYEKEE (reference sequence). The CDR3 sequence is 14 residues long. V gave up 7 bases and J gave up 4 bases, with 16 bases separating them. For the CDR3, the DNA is TGTGCCAGCCATATCCGGGGGGCAGCAGATACGCAGTATTTT. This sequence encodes CASHIRGAADTQYF.

This CDR3 is CASSLGGRGYTF. The CDR3 region has the DNA TGTGCCAGCAGTTTAGGCGGTAGAGGCTACACCTTC. The gene calls are TRBV6-5 and TRBJ1-2; D not certain. CDR1 is MNHEY, CDR2 SVGAGI, per germline. Trimming cost V 4 bases and J 8 bases, with 11 bases left between them. The length of the CDR3 is 12 residues.